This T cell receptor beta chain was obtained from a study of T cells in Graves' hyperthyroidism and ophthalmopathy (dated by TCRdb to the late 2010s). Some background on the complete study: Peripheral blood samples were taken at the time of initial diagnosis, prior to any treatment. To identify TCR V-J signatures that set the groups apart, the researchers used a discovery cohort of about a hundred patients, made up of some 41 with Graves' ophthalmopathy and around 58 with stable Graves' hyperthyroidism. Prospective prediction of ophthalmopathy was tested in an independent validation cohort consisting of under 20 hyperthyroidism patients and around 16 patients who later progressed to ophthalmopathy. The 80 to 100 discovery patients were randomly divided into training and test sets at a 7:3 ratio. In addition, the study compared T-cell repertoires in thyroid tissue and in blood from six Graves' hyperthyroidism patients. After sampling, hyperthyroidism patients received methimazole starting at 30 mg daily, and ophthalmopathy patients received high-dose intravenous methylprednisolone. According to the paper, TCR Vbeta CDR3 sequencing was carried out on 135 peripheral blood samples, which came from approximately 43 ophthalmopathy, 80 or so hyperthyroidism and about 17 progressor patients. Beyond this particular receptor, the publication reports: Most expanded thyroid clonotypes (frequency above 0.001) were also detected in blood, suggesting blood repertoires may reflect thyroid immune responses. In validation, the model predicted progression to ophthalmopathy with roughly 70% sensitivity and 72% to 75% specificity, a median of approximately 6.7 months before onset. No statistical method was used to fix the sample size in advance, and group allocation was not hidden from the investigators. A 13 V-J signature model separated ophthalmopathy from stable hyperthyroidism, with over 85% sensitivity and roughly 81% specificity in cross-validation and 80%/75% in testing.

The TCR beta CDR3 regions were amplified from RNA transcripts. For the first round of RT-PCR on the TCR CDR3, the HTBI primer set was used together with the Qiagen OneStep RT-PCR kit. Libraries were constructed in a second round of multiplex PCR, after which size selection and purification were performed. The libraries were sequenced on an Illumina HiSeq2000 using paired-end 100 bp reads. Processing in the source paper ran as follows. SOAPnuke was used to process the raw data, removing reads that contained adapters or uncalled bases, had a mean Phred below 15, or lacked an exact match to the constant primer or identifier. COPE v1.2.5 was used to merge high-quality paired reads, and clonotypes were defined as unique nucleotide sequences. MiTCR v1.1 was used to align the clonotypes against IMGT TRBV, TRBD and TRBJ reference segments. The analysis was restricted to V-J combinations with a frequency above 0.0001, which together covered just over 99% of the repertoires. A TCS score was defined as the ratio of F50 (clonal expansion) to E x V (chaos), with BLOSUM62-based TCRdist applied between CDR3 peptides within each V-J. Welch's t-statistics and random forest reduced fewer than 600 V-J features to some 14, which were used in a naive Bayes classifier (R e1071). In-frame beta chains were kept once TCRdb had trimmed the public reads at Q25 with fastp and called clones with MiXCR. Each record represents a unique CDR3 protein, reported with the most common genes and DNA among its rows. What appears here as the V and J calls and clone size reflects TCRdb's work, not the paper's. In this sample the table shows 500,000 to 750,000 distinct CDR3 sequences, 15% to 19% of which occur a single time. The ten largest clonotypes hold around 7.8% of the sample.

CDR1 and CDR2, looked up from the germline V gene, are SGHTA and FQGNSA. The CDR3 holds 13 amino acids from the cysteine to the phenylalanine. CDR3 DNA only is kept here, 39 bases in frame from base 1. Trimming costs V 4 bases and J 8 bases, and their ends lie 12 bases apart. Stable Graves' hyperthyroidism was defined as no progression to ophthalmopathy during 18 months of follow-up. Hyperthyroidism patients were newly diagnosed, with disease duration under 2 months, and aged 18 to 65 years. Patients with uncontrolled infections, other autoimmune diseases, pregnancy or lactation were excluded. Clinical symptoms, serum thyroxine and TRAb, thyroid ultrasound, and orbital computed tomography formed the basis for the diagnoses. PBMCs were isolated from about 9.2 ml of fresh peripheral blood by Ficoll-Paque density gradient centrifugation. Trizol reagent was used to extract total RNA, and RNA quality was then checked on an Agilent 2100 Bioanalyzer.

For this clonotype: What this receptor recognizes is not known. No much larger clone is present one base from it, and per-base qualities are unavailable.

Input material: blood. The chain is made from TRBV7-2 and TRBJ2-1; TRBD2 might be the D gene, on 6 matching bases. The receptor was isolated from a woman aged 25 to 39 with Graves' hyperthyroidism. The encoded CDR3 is CASSSLGGHEQFF. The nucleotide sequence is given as TGTGCCAGCAGCTCCTTGGGGGGACATGAGCAGTTCTTC.